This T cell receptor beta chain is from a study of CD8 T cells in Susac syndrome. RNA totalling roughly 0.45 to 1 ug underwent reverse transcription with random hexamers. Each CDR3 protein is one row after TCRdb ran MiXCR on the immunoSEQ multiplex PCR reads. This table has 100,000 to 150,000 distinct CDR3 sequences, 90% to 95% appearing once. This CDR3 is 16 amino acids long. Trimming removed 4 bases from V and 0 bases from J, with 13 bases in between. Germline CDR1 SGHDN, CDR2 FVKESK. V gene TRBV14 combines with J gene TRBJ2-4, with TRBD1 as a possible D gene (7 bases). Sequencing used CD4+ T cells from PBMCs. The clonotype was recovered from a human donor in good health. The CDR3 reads CASSPAEGAAKNIQYF. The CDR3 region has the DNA TGTGCCAGCAGCCCGGCGGAGGGGGCAGCCAAAAACATTCAGTACTTC.